This entry lists 7 T cell receptor beta chains sequenced from one sample in a study of CD8+CD57+ T cells in acquired aplastic anemia (dated by TCRdb to the late 2010s). The sequencer listed for this sample is Illumina HiSeq 2000. TCR beta VDJ combination and CDR3 sequence profiling used genomic DNA as the template. In-frame beta chains were kept once TCRdb had trimmed the public reads at Q25 with fastp and called clones with MiXCR. Every CDR3 protein is listed once, alongside the most common genes and DNA of its rows. For this sample there are about 210,000 distinct CDR3 sequences; 60% to 65% appear just once. Clones ranked in the top ten supply around 28% of the sample. Sequenced sample: sorted CD4+, CD8+, or CD8+CD57+ T cells (not recorded which) from PBMCs. The receptors here all came from a human donor in good health.

This clonotype was seen repeatedly, ten times or more. CDR3 amino acids: CASSLGDSGRASNEQFF. The CDR3 DNA follows: TGTGCCAGCAGCTTAGGGGATAGCGGGAGGGCCTCCAATGAGCAGTTCTTC. The chain has TRBV7-9 and TRBJ2-1; 11 bases agree with TRBD2. CDR3 length equals 17 residues. CDR1 is SEHNR, CDR2 FQNEAQ, per germline (reference sequence). V was clipped by 1 base and J by 6 bases; unmatched bases: 8. The full variable domain, its missing parts supplied by reference TRBV7-9 and TRBJ2-1, is DTGVSQNPRHKITKRGQNVTFRCDPISEHNRLYWYRQTLGQGPEFLTYFQNEAQLEKSRLLSDRFSAERPKGSFSTLEIQRTEQGDSAMYLCASSLGDSGRASNEQFFGPGTRLTVL.

This clonotype was recorded at least ten times. V is TRBV20-1 and J is TRBJ2-7, with TRBD2 matching over 10 bases. The V gene end was trimmed by 0 bases and the J gene end by 3 bases; junction bases not matched to a gene: 8. CDR1 DFQATT and CDR2 SNEGSKA come from the germline V gene (reference sequence). The CDR3 covers 16 residues. DNA of the CDR3: TGCAGTGCTAGAGATCAGGGACTAGCGATCGACTACGAGCAGTACTTC. Protein: CSARDQGLAIDYEQYF.

The rearrangement joins TRBV24-1 to TRBJ2-1; D uncertain. The CDR3 has 13 residues. The germline V and J ends were trimmed by 4 bases and 10 bases, with 13 bases remaining between them. Germline V gene lookup returns CDR1 KGHDR and CDR2 SFDVKD. The CDR3 loop is CATSEAQSIEQFF. The DNA for the CDR3 is TGTGCCACCAGTGAAGCACAGAGCATCGAGCAGTTCTTC.

The V and J genes are TRBV7-3 and TRBJ2-7, with 7 bases aligning to TRBD2. The germline gives CDR1 SGHTA, CDR2 FQGTGA. CDR3 size: 15 residues. The ends lost 4 bases at V and 6 bases at J; junction bases unmatched: 12. The CDR3 spells CASSSQTGGSTEQYF. The CDR3 coding sequence is TGTGCCAGCAGCTCCCAGACGGGAGGAAGTACCGAGCAGTACTTC.

This clonotype occurred a few times. The genes are TRBV6-1 and TRBJ1-5, with D tentatively TRBD1 (5 bases). The CDR3 contains 15 residues. Germline CDR1 MNHNS, CDR2 SASEGT. Trimming stripped 6 bases from V and 1 base from J, with 13 bases between. Here the CDR3 reads CASSRPRGSNQPQHF. CDR3 nucleotides: TGTGCCAGCAGCCGGCCCCGGGGGAGCAATCAGCCCCAGCATTTT.

This clonotype was observed a single time. Being one base from a much bigger clone, this may be a read error. The chain uses TRBV7-2 and TRBJ1-5, with a tentative D call TRBD1 (5 bases). V dropped 2 bases and J dropped 2 bases, with 13 bases sitting between them. The CDR3 extends over 16 amino acids. Germline V gives CDR1 SGHTA, CDR2 FQGNSA. CDR3 bases: TGTGCCAGCAGCTTACGGGGGGATTATGGCAATCAGCCCCAGCATTTT. Translation: CASSLRGDYGNQPQHF.

About this clonotype itself: Since the CDR3 does not end with the conserved phenylalanine or tryptophan, this likely comes from a read error. The DNA is left out, because the CDR3 cannot be placed on it with certainty; the CDR3 is given as TCRdb lists it. The V call is TRBV5-6, the J call TRBJ1-3. The CDR3 is 8 residues long, counting both termini. CDR1 and CDR2 (germline): SGHDT, YYEEEE. The CDR3 sequence is CASSLGHP.